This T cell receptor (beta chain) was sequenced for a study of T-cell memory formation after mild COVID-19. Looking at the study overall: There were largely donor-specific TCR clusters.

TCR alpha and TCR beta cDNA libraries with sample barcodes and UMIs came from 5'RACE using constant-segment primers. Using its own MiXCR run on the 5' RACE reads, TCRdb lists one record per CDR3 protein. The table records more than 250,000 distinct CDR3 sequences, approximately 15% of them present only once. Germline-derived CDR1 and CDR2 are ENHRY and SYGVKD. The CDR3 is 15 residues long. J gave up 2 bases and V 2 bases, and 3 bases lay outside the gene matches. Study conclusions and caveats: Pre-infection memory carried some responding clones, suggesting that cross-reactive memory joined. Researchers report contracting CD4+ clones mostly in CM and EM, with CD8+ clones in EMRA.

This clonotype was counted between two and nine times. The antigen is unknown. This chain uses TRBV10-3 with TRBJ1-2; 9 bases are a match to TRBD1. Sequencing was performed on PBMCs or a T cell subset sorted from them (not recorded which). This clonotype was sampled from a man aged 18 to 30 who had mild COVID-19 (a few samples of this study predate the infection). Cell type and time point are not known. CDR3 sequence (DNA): TGTGCCATCAGTGAGCGACAGGGGGGAAACTATGGCTACACCTTC. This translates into CAISERQGGNYGYTF.